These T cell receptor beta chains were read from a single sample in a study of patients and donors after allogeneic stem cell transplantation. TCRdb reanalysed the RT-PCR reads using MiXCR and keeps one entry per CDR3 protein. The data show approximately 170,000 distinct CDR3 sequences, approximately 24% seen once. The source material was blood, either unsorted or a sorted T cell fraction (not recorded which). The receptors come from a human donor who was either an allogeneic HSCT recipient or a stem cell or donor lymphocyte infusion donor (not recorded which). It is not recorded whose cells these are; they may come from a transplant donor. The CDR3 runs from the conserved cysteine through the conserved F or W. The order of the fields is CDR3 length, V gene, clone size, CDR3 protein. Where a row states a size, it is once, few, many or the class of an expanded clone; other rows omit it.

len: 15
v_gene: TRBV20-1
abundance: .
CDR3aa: CSARDPGTENTEAFF

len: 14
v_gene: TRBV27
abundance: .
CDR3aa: CASSLGLWTAEAFF

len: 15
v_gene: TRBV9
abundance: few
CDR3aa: CASSSRPYALYGYTF

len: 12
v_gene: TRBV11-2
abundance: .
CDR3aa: CASSSQGEEQFF

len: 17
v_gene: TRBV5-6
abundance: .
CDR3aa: CASSLKLAGAQSGELFF

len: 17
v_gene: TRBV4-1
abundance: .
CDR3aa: CASSHPLTSGDTGELFF

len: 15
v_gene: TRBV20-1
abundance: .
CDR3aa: CSVLPAGALNGELFF

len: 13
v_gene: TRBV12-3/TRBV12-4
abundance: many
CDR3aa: CASSLRGNTEAFF

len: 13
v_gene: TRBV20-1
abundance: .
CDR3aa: CSAAQGSAYEQYF

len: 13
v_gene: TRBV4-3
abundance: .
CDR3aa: CASSQAREDGYTF

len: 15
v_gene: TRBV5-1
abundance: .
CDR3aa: CASRPRGLGFETQYF

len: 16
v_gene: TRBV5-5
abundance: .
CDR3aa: CASSYGLAGGSYEQYF

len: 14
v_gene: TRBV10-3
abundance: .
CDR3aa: CAISEPSKGETQYF

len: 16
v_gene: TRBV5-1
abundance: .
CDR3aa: CASSKFAGRGLGEQFF

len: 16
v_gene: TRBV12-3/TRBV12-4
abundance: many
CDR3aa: CASSLLSKFSNQPQHF

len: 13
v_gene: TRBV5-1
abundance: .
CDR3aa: CASSLPGAYGYTF

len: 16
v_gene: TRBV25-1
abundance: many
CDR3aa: CASSPSGGGWVTEAFF

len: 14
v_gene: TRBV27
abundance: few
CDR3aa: CASSLLAGPNEQFF

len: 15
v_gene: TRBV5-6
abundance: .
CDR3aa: CASSLRGTGANVLTF

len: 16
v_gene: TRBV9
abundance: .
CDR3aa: CASSRRTSGSGNEQFF